A selection of T cell receptor beta chains follows, all from one sample in a study of OX40 agonist ivuxolimab in advanced cancers. Generated by immunoSEQ multiplex PCR, the TCRdb table keeps only in-frame clones and is missing some. This sample has tens of thousands of clones; about 93% occur once, and the top ten carry about a sixth. The sample here was CD4+ or CD8+ T cells sorted from blood, taken in a trial of the OX40 agonist ivuxolimab. These receptors were collected from an adult with an advanced solid tumor such as melanoma, head and neck, liver or kidney cancer. CDR3s include the opening cysteine and the closing phenylalanine or tryptophan. A D gene is named only where the DNA matches it firmly. The size of a clone is reported for some rows only, either as once, few or many, or as a class for expanded clones.

j_call	d_call	clone_size	v_call	cdr3_nt	cdr3_aa
TRBJ2-7	TRBD1	NA	TRBV9	TGTGCCAGCAGTCCAGGGGGTGCCTACGAGCAGTACTTC	CASSPGGAYEQYF
TRBJ2-7	NA	NA	TRBV9	TGTGCCAGCAGCCTCTCGGCGGAGGGAAGCTCCTACGAGCAGTACTTC	CASSLSAEGSSYEQYF
TRBJ2-7	NA	once	TRBV30	TGTGCCTTGGAGACTGTTCCCCCCCCCTACGAGCAGTACTTC	CALETVPPPYEQYF
TRBJ1-5	NA	NA	TRBV11-3	TGTGCCAGCAGCTTAGTTCGGGGACACAGTAGCAATCAGCCCCAGCATTTT	CASSLVRGHSSNQPQHF
TRBJ2-2	TRBD1	NA	TRBV12-5	TGTGCTAGCGACCAGGGACAGGGGGCGCAGGGCACCGGGGAGCTGTTTTTT	CASDQGQGAQGTGELFF
TRBJ2-3	TRBD2	NA	TRBV19	TGTGCCAGTAGTATTCTGCGGGAGACAGATACGCAGTATTTT	CASSILRETDTQYF
TRBJ2-7	NA	NA	TRBV11-2	TGTGCCAGCAGCTTTGGGGAGCCCTCCTACGAGCAGTACTTC	CASSFGEPSYEQYF
TRBJ1-4	NA	NA	TRBV7-6	TGTGCCAGCAGCACCCGCTCAGACGGGAATGAAAAACTGTTTTTT	CASSTRSDGNEKLFF
TRBJ2-1	NA	NA	TRBV9	TGTGCCAGCAGCCAAGAGGGTGACTCCTACAATGAGCAGTTCTTC	CASSQEGDSYNEQFF
TRBJ2-7	TRBD1	NA	TRBV28	TGTGCCAGCAGTTTATTAACAGGGGGCTCCTACGAGCAGTACTTC	CASSLLTGGSYEQYF
TRBJ2-5	NA	NA	TRBV11-2	TGTGCCAGCAGCTTTACAGACAGGTTCCAAGAGACCCAGTACTTC	CASSFTDRFQETQYF
TRBJ1-2	NA	NA	TRBV7-9	TGTGCCAGCAGCTCGGAAGACACGGGGAGGATCTATGGCTACACCTTC	CASSSEDTGRIYGYTF
TRBJ2-7	TRBD1	NA	TRBV11-2	TGTGCCAGCAGCTCCGACAGGGGTGCGGAGCAGTACTTC	CASSSDRGAEQYF
TRBJ2-5	NA	few	TRBV6-5	TGTGCCAGCAGTTACTCTGTGGGGGGGGCCCAAGAGACCCAGTACTTC	CASSYSVGGAQETQYF
TRBJ1-2	NA	NA	TRBV6-5	TGTGCCAGCAGTTCCTTCGGGGGGCATTCCTATGGCTACACCTTC	CASSSFGGHSYGYTF
TRBJ2-5	NA	NA	TRBV4-3	TGCGCCAGCAGCCAGGACCGGATAGGGAAGACCCAGTACTTC	CASSQDRIGKTQYF
TRBJ1-4	NA	NA	TRBV7-3	TGTGCCAGCAGCTTGGCAGGGAGCGCTAATGAAAAACTGTTTTTT	CASSLAGSANEKLFF
TRBJ2-6	TRBD1	once	TRBV5-4	TGTGCCAGCAGCCCCCCAGAGGGACAGCCTAAGAGGGCCAACGTCCTGACTTTC	CASSPPEGQPKRANVLTF
TRBJ1-1	NA	NA	TRBV6-5	TGTGCCAGCTTCCACGGGGGGGCGAGCACTGAAGCTTTCTTT	CASFHGGASTEAFF
TRBJ1-1	NA	NA	TRBV15	TGTGCCACCAGCACGATCGGGCCTGGTGTGGGGGGGCGCACTGAAGCTTTCTTT	CATSTIGPGVGGRTEAFF
TRBJ1-5	NA	NA	TRBV27	TGTGCCAGCAGTTTGGCCCCGGACGGGAATCAGCCCCAGCATTTT	CASSLAPDGNQPQHF
TRBJ1-5	TRBD1	few	TRBV5-6	TGTGCCAGCAGTAGACAGGGGTGGAAGCCCCAGCATTTT	CASSRQGWKPQHF
TRBJ2-1	NA	NA	TRBV4-3	TGCGCCAGCAGCCCGGCGGCGGGAAGCTCCTACAATGAGCAGTTCTTC	CASSPAAGSSYNEQFF
TRBJ2-7	TRBD1	NA	TRBV9	TGTGCCAGCAGCGAGGGGACAGGGAGCTCCTACGAGCAGTACTTC	CASSEGTGSSYEQYF
TRBJ2-1	NA	NA	TRBV7-6	TGTGCCAGCAGCTCGTCCAGCGGGTCCCTGATCAATGAGCAGTTCTTC	CASSSSSGSLINEQFF
TRBJ1-2	TRBD1	once	TRBV9	TGTGCCAGCAGCGTATCCCGAGCACAGGGGACCTATGGCTACACCTTC	CASSVSRAQGTYGYTF
TRBJ2-7	NA	NA	TRBV29-1	TGCAGCGTTGAGGCAGACTCCTACGAGCAGTACTTC	CSVEADSYEQYF
TRBJ1-2	NA	NA	TRBV6-5	TGTGCCAGCAGTTACCCACCGAATTCCTACACCTTC	CASSYPPNSYTF